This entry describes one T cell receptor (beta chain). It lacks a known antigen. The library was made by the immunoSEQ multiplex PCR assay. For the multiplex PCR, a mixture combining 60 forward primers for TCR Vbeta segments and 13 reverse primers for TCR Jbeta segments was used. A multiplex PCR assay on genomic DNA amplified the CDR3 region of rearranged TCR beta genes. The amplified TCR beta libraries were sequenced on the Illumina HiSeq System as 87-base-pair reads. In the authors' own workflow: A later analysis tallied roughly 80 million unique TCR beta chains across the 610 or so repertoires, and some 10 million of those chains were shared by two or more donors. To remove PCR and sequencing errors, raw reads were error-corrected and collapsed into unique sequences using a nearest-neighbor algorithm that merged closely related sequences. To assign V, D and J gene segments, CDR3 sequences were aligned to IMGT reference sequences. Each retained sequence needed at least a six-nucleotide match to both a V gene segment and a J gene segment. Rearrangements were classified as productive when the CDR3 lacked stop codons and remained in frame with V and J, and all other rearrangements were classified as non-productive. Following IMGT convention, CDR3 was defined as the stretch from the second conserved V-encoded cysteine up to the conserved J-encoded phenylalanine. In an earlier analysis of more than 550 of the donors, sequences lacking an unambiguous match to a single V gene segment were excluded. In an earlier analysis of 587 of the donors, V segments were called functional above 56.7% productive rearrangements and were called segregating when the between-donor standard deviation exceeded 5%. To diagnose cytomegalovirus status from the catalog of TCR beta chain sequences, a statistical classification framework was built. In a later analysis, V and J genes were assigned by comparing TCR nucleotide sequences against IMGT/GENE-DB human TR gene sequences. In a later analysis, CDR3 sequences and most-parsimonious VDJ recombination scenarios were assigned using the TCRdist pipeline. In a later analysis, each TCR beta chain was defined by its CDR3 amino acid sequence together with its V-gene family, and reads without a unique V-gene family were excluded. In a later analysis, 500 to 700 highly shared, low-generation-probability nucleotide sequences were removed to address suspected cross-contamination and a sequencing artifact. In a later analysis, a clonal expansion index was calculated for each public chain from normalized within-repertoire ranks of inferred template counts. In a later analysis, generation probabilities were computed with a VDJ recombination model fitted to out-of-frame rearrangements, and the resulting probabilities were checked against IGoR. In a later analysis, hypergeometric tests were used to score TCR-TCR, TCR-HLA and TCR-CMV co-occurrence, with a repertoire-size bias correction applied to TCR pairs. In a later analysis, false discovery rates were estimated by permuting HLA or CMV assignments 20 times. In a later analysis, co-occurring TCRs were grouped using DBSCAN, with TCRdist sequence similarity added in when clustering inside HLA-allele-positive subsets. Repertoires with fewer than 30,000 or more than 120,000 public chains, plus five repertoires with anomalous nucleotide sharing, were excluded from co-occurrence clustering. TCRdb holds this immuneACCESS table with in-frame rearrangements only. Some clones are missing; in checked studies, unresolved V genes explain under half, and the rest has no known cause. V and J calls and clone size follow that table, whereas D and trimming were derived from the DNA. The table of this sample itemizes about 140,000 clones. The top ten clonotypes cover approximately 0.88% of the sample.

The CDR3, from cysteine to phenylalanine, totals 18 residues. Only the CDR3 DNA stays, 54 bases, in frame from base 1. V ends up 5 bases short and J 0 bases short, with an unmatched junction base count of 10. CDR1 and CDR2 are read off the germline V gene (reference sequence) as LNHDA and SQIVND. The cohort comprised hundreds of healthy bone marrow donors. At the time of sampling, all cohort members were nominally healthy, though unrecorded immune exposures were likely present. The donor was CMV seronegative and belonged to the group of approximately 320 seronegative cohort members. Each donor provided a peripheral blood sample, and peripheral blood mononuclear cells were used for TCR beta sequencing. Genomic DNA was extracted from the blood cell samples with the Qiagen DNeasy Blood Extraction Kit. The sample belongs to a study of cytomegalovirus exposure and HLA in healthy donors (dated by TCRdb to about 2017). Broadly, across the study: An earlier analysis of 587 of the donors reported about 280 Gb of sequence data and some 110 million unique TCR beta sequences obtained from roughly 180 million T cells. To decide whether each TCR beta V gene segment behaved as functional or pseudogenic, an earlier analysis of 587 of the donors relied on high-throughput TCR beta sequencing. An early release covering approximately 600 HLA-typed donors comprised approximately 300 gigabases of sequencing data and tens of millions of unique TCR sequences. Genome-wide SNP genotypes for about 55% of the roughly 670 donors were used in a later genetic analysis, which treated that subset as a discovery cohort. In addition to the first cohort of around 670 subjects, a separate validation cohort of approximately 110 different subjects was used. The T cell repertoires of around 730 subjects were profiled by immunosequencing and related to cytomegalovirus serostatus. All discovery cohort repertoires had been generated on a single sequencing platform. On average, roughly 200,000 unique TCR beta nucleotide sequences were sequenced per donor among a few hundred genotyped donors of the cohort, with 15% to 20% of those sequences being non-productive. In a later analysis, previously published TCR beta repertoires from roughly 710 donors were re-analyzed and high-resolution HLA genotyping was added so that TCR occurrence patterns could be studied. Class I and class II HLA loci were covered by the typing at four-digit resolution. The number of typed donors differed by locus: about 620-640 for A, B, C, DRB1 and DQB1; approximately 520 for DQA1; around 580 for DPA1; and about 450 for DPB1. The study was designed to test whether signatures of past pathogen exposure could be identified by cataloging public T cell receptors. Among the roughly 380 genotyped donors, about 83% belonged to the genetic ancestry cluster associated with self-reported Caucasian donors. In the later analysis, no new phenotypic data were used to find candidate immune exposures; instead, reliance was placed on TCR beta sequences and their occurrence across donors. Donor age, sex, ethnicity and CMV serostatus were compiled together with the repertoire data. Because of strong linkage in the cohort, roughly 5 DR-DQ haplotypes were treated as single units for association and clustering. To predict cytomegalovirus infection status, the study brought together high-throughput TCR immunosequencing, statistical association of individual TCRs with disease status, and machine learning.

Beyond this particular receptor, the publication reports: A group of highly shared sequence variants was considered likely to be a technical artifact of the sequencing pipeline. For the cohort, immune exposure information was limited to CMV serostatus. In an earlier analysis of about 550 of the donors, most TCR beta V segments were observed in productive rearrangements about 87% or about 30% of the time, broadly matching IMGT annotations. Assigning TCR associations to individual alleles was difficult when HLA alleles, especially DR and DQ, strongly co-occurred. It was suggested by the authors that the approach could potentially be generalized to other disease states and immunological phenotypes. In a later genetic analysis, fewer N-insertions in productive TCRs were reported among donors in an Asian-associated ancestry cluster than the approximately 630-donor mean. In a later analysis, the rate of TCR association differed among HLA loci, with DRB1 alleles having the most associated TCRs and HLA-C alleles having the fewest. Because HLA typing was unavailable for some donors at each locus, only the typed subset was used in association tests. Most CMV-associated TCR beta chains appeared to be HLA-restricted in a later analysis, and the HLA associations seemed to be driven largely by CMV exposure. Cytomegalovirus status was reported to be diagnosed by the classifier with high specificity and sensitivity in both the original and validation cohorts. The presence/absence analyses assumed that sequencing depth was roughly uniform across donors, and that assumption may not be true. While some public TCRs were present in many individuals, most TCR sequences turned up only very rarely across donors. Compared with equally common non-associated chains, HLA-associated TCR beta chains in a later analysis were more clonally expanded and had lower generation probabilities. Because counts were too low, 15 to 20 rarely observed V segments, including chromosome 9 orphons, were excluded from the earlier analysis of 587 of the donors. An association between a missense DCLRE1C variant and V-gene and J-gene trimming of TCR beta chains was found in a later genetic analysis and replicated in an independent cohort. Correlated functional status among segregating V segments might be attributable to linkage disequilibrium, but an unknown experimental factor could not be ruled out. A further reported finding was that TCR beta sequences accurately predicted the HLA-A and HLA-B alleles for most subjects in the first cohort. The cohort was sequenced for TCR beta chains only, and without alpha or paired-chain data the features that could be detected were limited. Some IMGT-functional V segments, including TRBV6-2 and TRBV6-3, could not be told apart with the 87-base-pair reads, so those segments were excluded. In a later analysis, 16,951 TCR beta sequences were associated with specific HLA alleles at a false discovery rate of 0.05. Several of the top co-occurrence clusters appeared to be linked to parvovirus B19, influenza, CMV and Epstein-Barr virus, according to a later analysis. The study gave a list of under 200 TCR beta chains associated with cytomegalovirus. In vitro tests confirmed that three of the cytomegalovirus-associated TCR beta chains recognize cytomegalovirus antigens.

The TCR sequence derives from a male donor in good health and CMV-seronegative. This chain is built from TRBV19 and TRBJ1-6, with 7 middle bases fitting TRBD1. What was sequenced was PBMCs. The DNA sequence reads TGTGCCAGTAGTTCTCGACAGGGAGGAAGCTCCTATAATTCACCCCTCCACTTT. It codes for CASSSRQGGSSYNSPLHF.